A selection of T cell receptor beta chains follows, all from one sample in a study of breast tumors, draining lymph nodes, adjacent tissues. Via MiXCR, TCRdb re-called the multiplex PCR reads, giving one row per CDR3 protein. Here the sample spans nearly 200,000 distinct CDR3 sequences, roughly 29% being singletons. The sample taken for sequencing was axillary lymph node tissue. The receptors derive from a female donor with breast cancer. Some clones in this sample may be carry-over from other donors' samples. Each CDR3 is given with its conserved first and last residue. The D gene is left open where the match is weak. A row's size may be missing; if present it is once, few, many or a size class.

- TRBJ1-2 TRBV3-1 - TGCGCCAGCAGCCAAGCTTCTCGGGGGAACTATGGCTACACCTTC CASSQASRGNYGYTF
many TRBJ2-5 TRBV9 TRBD2 TGTGCCAGCAGTAGCGGGGGGACTGTAGAGACCCAGTACTTC CASSSGGTVETQYF
- TRBJ2-5 TRBV20-1 TRBD1 TGCAGTGTCCTCCAGGGGGCTTCCTGGCGGGAGACCCAGTACTTC CSVLQGASWRETQYF
many TRBJ2-7 TRBV7-2 - TGTGCCAGCAGCCCACCGGACTACGAGCAGTACTTC CASSPPDYEQYF
many TRBJ1-4 TRBV19 - TGTGCCAGTAGTCAGCAGGGGTTGACTAATGAAAAACTGTTTTTT CASSQQGLTNEKLFF
many TRBJ2-6 TRBV10-3 - TGTGCCATCAGTGACGGGGGATCTGGGGCCAACGTCCTGACTTTC CAISDGGSGANVLTF
many TRBJ1-6 TRBV5-1 - TGCGCCAGCAGGCTTAGGGACATTCGTAATTCACCCCTCCACTTT CASRLRDIRNSPLHF
- TRBJ2-7 TRBV5-5 TRBD1 TGTGCCAGCAGCTTGGAATTTTTGGGACAGGGGGCGGACGAGCAGTACTTC CASSLEFLGQGADEQYF
- TRBJ1-2 TRBV29-1 - TGCAGCGTTTCCTTGGCGGGGGTGTCATGGGACTATGGCTACACCTTC CSVSLAGVSWDYGYTF
many TRBJ1-4 TRBV7-2 - TGTGCCAGCAGCTATTCCAATGAAAAACTGTTTTTT CASSYSNEKLFF
many TRBJ2-5 TRBV7-2 TRBD1 TGTGCCAGCAGCTTAGACCTAGGGACAGAGGCCCAGTACTTC CASSLDLGTEAQYF
many TRBJ2-7 TRBV5-1 - TGCGCCAGCAGCTTGTTTGTGGGGACCTCCTACGAGCAGTACTTC CASSLFVGTSYEQYF
many TRBJ2-7 TRBV20-1 TRBD2 TGCAGTGCTAGAGGGGCTACGGGACTAGCGGGTTCGAGCTCCTACGAGCAGTACTTC CSARGATGLAGSSSYEQYF
- TRBJ1-4 TRBV15 TRBD1 TGTGCCACCGGCAGAGATCTAGACAGGGCGGACGAAAAACCGTTTTTT CATGRDLDRADEKPFF
many TRBJ1-2 TRBV20-1 TRBD1 TGCAGTGCAACCGGACAGGGGCGCCTGGGGGGTGATGGCTACACCTTC CSATGQGRLGGDGYTF
many TRBJ1-6 TRBV5-1 TRBD1 TGCGCCAGCAGCTACTCCGGGACAGGGGTGTCACCCCTCCACTTT CASSYSGTGVSPLHF
many TRBJ2-3 TRBV12-3/TRBV12-4 - TGTGCCAGCAGGTCAGCGGAGACTAGCACAGATACGCAGTATTTT CASRSAETSTDTQYF
once TRBJ2-2 TRBV5-1 TRBD1 TGCGCCAGCAGCTTTTCCGGGACAGGGATGGACACCGGGGAGCTGTTTTTT CASSFSGTGMDTGELFF
many TRBJ2-3 TRBV6-5 - TGTGCCAGCAGCCGGCAGGGAATTGGGAGCACAGATACGCAGTATTTT CASSRQGIGSTDTQYF
- TRBJ2-6 TRBV5-1 - TGCGCCAGAAGCTTACCAAGGACCTCCTCCGGGGCCAACGTCCTGACTTTC CARSLPRTSSGANVLTF
few TRBJ1-1 TRBV15 - TGTGCCACCAGCAGAGAGGGTGAGGACACTGAAGCTTTCTTT CATSREGEDTEAFF
many TRBJ2-2 TRBV15 TRBD2 TGTGCCACCAGCAGTAGCGGGAGTAAGGCCGGGGAGCTGTTTTTT CATSSSGSKAGELFF
many TRBJ2-2 TRBV30 - TGTGCCTGGAGTGATCTGTCCGGGGAGCTGTTTTTT CAWSDLSGELFF
- TRBJ2-7 TRBV6-2/TRBV6-3 - TGTGCCAGCAGTCACTTGAGCGAGCAGTACTTC CASSHLSEQYF
many TRBJ2-7 TRBV3-1 - TGTGCCAGCAGTCCTCAGGTATACGGCGAGCAGTACTTC CASSPQVYGEQYF
few TRBJ1-1 TRBV20-1 - TGCAGTGCTAGAGATCCGGCCAACTCTGGCTTT CSARDPANSGF
- TRBJ2-1 TRBV4-1 TRBD2 TGCGCCAGCGGCCAGCGACTAGCGGGGGTTGATGAGCTGTTCTTC CASGQRLAGVDELFF
few TRBJ2-1 TRBV5-4 - TGTGCCAGCAGCTTAGGAGGCCCTGAGCAGTTCTTC CASSLGGPEQFF
many TRBJ1-6 TRBV2 - TGTGCCAGCAGGCCGACGGATAATTCACCCCTCCACTTT CASRPTDNSPLHF
many TRBJ2-5 TRBV18 - TGTGCCAGCTCACCAATCCAGGTGCAAGAGACCCAGTACTTC CASSPIQVQETQYF
- TRBJ1-1 TRBV28 - TGTGCCAGCAGCGGGGGGAACACTGAAGCTTTCTTT CASSGGNTEAFF
- TRBJ1-5 TRBV28 TRBD1 TGTACCAGCAGTTTCGAGGGACAGGGGGCACAGCCCCAGCATTTT CTSSFEGQGAQPQHF
- TRBJ1-1 TRBV11-2 TRBD1 TGTGCCAGCAACCGGGACAGGCGCGCTGAAGCTTTCTTT CASNRDRRAEAFF
- TRBJ1-2 TRBV5-4 - TGTGCCAGCAGCCGTAAGGGGCCTGGAAACACCTTC CASSRKGPGNTF
once TRBJ2-7 TRBV7-9 - TGTGCCAGCAGCGCCCTCCAGGGAACCTACGAACAGTACTTC CASSALQGTYEQYF
- TRBJ2-5 TRBV7-2 TRBD2 TGTGCCAGCAGCGTAGCGGGAGTTGAGACCCAGTACTTC CASSVAGVETQYF
- TRBJ1-1 TRBV5-1 - TGCGCCAGCAGGTCTCCTAAGAGGGCAAGAAGAACTGAAGCTTTCTTT CASRSPKRARRTEAFF
many TRBJ1-2 TRBV11-2 - TGTGCCAGCAGCTTAGATCGCAGGGCAAGCTATGGCTACACCTTC CASSLDRRASYGYTF
many TRBJ2-5 TRBV6-1 TRBD2 TGTGCCAGCAGCTTAGCGGGGAGGAGGGAGACCCAGTACTTC CASSLAGRRETQYF
few TRBJ2-3 TRBV4-1 - TGCGCCAGCAGCCAAGTTGCGGGGGAGACAGGTACGCAGTATTTT CASSQVAGETGTQYF
few TRBJ2-1 TRBV3-1 TRBD2 TGTGCCAGCAGCCAAGGGCTAGCGGGGGGTACTTGGAATGAGCAGTTCTTC CASSQGLAGGTWNEQFF
few TRBJ2-6 TRBV2 - TGTGCCAGCAGTCGAGGGGGGGGGGCCAACGTCCTGACTTTC CASSRGGGANVLTF
many TRBJ2-5 TRBV6-4 TRBD2 TGTGCCAGCAGTGACCCGGGACTAGCGGGGTTTACCCAGTACTTC CASSDPGLAGFTQYF
- TRBJ1-6 TRBV10-2 - - CASFYICSALTADRAGQALHF
many TRBJ1-6 TRBV3-1 - TGTGCCAGCAGCCATGGGAGGGGCCATAATTCACCCCTCCACTTT CASSHGRGHNSPLHF
- TRBJ2-5 TRBV5-1 - TGCGCCAGCAGCCTGGGACGGCCTGAAGACACCCAGTACTTC CASSLGRPEDTQYF
many TRBJ1-6 TRBV13 - TGTGCCAGCAGCTTCTCAGGGAATTCACCCCTCCACTTT CASSFSGNSPLHF
many TRBJ1-3 TRBV12-3/TRBV12-4 - TGTGCCAGCAGTCCGTGGCACCGCCGCAGCTCTGGAAACACCATATATTTT CASSPWHRRSSGNTIYF
few TRBJ1-2 TRBV6-2/TRBV6-3 - TGTGCCAGCACCGAGGAGGGCAGAGTCTATGGCTACACCTTC CASTEEGRVYGYTF
many TRBJ1-4 TRBV12-3/TRBV12-4 TRBD1 TGTGCCAGCAGCAACAGGGGATCTAATGAAAAACTGTTTTTT CASSNRGSNEKLFF
many TRBJ2-1 TRBV7-3 TRBD1 TGTGCCAGCAGTCCTAACAGGGGGCGCGACAATGAGCAGTTCTTC CASSPNRGRDNEQFF
once TRBJ2-5 TRBV7-9 TRBD1 TGTGCCAGCAGCCGGACAGGGCTTGGGGAGACCCAGTACTTC CASSRTGLGETQYF
few TRBJ1-1 TRBV20-1 - TGCAGTGCCTCGACCCAGGAGGACACTGAAGCTTTCTTT CSASTQEDTEAFF
- TRBJ2-1 TRBV6-2/TRBV6-3 - TGTGCCAGCAGTCCTTTCGACTTGCCTTTCTCCTACAATGAGCAGTTCTTC CASSPFDLPFSYNEQFF
many TRBJ1-5 TRBV28 - TGTGCCAGCAGTATTCCCTGGACCGGGCAGCCCCAGCATTTT CASSIPWTGQPQHF
few TRBJ2-2 TRBV27 - TGTGCCAGCAGGCGGGGCGGGACAAACACCGGGGAGCTGTTTTTT CASRRGGTNTGELFF
many TRBJ1-5 TRBV18 - TGTGCCAGCTCACCATCACAGGGTTACCATCAGCCCCAGCATTTT CASSPSQGYHQPQHF
many TRBJ2-5 TRBV7-8 - TGTGCCAGCAGCTTCAATCGAGAGACCCAGTACTTC CASSFNRETQYF
many TRBJ1-5 TRBV12-3/TRBV12-4 - TGTGCCAGCAGTTTAAGAGCGGGGCCTCGTGGCAATCAGCCCCAGCATTTT CASSLRAGPRGNQPQHF